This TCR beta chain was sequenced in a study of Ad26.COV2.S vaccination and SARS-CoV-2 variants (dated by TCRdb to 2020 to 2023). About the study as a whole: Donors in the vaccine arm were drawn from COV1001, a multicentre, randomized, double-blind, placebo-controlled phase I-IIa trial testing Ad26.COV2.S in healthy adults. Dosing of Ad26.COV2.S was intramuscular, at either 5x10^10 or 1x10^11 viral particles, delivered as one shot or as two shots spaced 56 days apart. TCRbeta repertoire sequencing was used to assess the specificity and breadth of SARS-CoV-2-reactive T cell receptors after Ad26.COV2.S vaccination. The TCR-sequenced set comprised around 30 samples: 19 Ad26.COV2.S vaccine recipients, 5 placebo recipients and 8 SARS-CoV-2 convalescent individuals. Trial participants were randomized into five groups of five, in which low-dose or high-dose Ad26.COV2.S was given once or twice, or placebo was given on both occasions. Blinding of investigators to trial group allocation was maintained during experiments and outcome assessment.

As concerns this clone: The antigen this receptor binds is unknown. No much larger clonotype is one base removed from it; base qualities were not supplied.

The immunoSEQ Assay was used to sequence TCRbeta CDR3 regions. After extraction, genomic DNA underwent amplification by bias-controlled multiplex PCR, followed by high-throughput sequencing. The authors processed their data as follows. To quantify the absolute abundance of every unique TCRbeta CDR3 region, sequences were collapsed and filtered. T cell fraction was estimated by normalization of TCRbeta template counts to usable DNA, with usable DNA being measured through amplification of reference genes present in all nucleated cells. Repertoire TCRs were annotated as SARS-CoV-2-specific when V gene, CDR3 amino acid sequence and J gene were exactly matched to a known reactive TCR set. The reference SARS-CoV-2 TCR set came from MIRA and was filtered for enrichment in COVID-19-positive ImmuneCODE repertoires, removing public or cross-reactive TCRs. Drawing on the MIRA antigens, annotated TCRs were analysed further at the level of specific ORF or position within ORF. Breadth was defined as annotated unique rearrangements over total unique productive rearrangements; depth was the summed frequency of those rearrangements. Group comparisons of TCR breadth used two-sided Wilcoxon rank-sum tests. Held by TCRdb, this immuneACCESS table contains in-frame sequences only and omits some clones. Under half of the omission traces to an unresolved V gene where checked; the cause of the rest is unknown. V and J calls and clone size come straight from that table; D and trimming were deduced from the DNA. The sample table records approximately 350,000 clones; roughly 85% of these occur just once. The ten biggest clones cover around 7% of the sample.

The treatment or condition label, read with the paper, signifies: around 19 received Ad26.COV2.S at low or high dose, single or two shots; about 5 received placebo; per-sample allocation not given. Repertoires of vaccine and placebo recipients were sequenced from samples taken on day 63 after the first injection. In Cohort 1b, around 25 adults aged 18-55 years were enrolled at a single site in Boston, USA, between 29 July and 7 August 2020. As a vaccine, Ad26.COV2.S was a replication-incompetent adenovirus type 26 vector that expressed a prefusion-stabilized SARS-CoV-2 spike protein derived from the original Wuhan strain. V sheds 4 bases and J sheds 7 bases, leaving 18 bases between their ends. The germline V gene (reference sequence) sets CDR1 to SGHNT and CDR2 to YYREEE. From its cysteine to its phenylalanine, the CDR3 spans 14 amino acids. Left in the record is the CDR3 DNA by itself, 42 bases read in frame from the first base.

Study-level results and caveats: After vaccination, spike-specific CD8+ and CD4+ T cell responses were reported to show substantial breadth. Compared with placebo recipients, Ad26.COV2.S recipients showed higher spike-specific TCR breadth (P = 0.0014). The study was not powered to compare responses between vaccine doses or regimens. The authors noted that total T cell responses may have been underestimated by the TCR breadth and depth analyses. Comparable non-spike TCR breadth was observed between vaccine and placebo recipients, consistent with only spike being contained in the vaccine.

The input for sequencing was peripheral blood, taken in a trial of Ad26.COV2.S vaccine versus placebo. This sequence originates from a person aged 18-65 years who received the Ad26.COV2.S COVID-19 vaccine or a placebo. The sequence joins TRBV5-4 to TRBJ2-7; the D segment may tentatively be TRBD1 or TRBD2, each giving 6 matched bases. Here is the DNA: TGTGCCAGCAGCGGGGACGGGGGCAGCTTGGAGCAGTACTTC. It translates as CASSGDGGSLEQYF.